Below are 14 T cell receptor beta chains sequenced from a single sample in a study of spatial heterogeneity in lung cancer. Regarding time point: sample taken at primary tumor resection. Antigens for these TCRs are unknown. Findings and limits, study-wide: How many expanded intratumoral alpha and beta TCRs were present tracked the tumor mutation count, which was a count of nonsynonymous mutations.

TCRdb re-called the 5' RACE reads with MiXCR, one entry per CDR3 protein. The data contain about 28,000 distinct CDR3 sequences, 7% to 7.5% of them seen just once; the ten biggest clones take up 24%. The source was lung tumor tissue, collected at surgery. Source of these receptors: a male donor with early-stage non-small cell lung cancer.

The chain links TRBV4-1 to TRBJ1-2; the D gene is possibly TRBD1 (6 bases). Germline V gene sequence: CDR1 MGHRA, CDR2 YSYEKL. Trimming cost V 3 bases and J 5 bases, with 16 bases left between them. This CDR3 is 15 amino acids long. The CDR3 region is CASSQALDRVYGYTF. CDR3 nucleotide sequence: TGCGCCAGCAGCCAGGCCCTGGACAGAGTATATGGCTACACCTTC.

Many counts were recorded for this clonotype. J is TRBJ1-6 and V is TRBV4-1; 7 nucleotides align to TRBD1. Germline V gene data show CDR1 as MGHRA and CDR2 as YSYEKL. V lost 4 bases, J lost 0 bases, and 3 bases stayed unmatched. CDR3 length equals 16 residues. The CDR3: CASSLRGSSYNSPLHF. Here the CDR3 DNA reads TGCGCCAGCAGCCTCAGGGGGAGCTCCTATAATTCACCCCTCCACTTT.

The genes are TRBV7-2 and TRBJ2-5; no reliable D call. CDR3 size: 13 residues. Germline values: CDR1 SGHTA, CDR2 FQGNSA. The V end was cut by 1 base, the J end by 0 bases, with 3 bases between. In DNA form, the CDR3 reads TGTGCCAGCAGCTTAGAGTACCAAGAGACCCAGTACTTC. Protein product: CASSLEYQETQYF.

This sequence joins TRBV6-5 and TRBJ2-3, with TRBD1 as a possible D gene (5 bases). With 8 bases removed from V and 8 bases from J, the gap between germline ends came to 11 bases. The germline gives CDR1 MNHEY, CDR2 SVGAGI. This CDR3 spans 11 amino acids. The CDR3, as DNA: TGTGCCAGCTACCAGGGCCGTACGCAGTATTTT. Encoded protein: CASYQGRTQYF.

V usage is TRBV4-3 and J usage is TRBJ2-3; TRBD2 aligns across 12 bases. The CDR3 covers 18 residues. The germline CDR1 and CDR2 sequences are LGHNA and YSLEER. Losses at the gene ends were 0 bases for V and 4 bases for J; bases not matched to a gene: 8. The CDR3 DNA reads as TGCGCCAGCAGCCAAGATCTAGCGGGGGGGCGTTTCGCAGATACGCAGTATTTT. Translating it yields CASSQDLAGGRFADTQYF.

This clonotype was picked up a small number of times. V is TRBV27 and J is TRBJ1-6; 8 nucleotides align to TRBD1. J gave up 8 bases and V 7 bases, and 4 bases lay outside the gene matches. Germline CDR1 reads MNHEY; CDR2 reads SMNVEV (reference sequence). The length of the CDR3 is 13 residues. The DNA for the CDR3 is TGTGCCAGCACGGACAGGGATGATTCACCCCTCCACTTT. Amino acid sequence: CASTDRDDSPLHF.

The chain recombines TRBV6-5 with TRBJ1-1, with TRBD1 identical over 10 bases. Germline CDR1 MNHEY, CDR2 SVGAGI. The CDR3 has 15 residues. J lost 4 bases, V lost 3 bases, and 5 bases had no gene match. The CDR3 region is CASSYRQGASTEAFF. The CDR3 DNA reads TGTGCCAGCAGTTATCGACAGGGGGCGAGCACTGAAGCTTTCTTT.

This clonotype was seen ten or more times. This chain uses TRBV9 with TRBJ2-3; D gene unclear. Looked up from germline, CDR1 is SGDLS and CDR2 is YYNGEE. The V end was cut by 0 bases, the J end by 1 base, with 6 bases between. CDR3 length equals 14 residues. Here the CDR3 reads CASSVDLRTDTQYF. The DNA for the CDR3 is TGTGCCAGCAGCGTAGATCTACGCACAGATACGCAGTATTTT.

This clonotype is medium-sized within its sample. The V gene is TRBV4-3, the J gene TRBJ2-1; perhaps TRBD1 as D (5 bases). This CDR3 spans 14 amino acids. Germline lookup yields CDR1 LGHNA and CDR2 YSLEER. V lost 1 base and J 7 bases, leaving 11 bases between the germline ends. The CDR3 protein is CASSQGQYGNEQFF. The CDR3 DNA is TGCGCCAGCAGCCAAGGACAGTACGGGAATGAGCAGTTCTTC.

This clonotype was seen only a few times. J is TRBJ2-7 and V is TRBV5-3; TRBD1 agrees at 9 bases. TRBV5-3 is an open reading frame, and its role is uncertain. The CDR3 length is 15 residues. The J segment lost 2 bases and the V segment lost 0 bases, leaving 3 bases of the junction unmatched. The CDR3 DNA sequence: TGTGCCAGAAGCTTGGGACAGGGGGAAGCCTACGAGCAGTACTTC. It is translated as CARSLGQGEAYEQYF.

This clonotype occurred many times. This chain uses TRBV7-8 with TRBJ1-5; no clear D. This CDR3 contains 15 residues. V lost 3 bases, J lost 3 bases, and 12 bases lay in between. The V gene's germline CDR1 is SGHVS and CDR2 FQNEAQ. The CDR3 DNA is TGTGCCAGCAGCTTCACTTACAGCATCAATCAGCCCCAGCATTTT. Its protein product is CASSFTYSINQPQHF.

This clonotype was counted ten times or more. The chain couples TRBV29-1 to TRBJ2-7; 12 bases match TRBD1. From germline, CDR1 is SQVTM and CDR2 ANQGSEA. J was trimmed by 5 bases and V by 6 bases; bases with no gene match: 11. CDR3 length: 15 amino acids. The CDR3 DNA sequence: TGCAGCGTCGCCTCAACGGGACAGGGGGCTAACGAGCAGTACTTC. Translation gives CSVASTGQGANEQYF.

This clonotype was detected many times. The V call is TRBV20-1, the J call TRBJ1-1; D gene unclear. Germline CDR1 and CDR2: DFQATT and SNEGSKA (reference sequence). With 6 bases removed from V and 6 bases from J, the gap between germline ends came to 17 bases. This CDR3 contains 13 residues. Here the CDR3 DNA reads TGCAGTGCCCCTGAGGGAATCAGGCCTGAAGCTTTCTTT. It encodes CSAPEGIRPEAFF.

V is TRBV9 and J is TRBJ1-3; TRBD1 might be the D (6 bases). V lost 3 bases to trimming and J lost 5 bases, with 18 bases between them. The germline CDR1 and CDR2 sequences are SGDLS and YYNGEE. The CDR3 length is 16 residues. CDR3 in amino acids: CASSANPTGRRNTIYF. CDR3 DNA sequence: TGTGCCAGCAGCGCCAACCCCACAGGGAGGAGAAACACCATATATTTT.